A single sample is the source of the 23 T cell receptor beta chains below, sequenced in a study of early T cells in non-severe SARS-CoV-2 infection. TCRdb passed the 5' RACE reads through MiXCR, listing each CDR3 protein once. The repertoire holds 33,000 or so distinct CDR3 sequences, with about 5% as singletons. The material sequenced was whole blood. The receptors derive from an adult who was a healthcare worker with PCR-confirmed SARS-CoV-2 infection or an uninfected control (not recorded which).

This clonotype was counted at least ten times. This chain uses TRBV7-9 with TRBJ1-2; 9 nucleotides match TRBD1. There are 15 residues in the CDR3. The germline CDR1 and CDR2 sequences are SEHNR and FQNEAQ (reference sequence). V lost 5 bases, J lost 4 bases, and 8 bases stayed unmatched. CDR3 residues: CASSPTTGGAYGYTF. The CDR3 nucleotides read TGTGCCAGCAGCCCAACGACAGGGGGTGCCTATGGCTACACCTTC.

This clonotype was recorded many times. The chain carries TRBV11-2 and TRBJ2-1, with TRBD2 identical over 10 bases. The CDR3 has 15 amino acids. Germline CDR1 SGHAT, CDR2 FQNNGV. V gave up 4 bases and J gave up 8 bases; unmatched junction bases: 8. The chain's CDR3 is CASSSAAGGRYEQFF. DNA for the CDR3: TGTGCCAGCAGCTCAGCAGCGGGGGGGCGGTATGAGCAGTTCTTC.

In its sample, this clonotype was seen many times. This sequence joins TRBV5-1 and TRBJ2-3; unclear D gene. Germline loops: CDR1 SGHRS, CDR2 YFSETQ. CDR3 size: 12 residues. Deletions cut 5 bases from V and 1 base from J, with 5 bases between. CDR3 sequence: CASRPGTDTQYF. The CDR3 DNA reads TGCGCCAGCAGGCCTGGCACAGATACGCAGTATTTT.

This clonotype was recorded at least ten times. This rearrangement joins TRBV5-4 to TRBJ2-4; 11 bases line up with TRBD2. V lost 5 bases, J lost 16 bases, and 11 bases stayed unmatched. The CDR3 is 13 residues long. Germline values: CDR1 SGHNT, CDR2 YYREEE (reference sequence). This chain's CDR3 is CASSQSPSGRNYF. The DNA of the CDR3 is TGTGCCAGCAGTCAATCCCCTAGCGGGAGGAATTACTTC.

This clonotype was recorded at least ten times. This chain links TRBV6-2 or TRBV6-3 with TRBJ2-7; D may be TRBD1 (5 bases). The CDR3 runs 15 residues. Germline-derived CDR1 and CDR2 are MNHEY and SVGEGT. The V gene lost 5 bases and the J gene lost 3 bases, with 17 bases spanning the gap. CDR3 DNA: TGTGCCAGCAGTCGAGTCAAGGGGCCGTACTACGAGCAGTACTTC. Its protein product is CASSRVKGPYYEQYF.

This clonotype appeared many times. The CDR3 DNA is TGTGCCAGTAGTCAAGGACAGGGGATCTACGAGCAGTACTTC. This codes for CASSQGQGIYEQYF. The chain uses TRBV19 and TRBJ2-7; 9 nucleotides line up with TRBD1. The CDR3 length is 14 residues. Unmatched junction bases numbered 5, after V lost 5 bases and J lost 3 bases. Germline CDR1 is LNHDA and CDR2 is SQIVND (reference sequence). Combining the CDR3 with reference TRBV19 and TRBJ2-7 gives the whole variable domain DGGITQSPKYLFRKEGQNVTLSCEQNLNHDAMYWYRQDPGQGLRLIYYSQIVNDFQKGDIAEGYSVSREKKESFPLTVTSAQKNPTAFYLCASSQGQGIYEQYFGPGTRLTVT.

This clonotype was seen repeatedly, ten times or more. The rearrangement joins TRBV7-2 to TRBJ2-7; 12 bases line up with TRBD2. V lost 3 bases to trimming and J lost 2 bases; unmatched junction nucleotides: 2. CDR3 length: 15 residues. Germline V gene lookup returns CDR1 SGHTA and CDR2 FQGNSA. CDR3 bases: TGTGCCAGCAGCTTTCTAGCGGGGGGGACCTACGAGCAGTACTTC. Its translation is CASSFLAGGTYEQYF.

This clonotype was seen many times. CDR3 nucleotides: TGTGCCAGCAGCGTACCCGACAGGGGTTCTTACGAAGCTTTCTTT. Residues: CASSVPDRGSYEAFF. The rearrangement uses TRBV7-2 and TRBJ1-1, with 8 positions matching TRBD1. This CDR3 has 15 residues. Unmatched junction bases numbered 13, after V lost 5 bases and J lost 8 bases. Per the germline V gene, CDR1 is SGHTA and CDR2 is FQGNSA.

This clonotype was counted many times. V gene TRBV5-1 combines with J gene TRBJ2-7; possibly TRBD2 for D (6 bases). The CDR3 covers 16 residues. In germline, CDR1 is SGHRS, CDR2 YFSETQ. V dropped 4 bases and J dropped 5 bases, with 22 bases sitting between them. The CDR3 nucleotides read TGCGCCAGCAGCCACGGGTGGGGGGAGAGTAACAACGAGCAGTACTTC. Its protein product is CASSHGWGESNNEQYF.

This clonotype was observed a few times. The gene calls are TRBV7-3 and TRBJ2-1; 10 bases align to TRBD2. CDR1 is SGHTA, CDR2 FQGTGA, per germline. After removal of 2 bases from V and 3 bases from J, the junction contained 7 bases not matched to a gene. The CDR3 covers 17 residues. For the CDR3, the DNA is TGTGCCAGCAGCTTAGGTCTGACTAGCGGGCACTACAATGAGCAGTTCTTC. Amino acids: CASSLGLTSGHYNEQFF.

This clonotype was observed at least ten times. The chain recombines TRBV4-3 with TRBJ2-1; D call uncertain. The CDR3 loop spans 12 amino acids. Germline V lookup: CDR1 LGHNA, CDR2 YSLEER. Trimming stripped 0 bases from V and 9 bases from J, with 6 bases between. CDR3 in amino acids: CASSQDGPEQFF. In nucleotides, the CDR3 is TGCGCCAGCAGCCAAGATGGGCCTGAGCAGTTCTTC.

The CDR3: CASSLPTGELFF. The CDR3, as DNA: TGTGCCAGCAGTCTCCCCACCGGGGAGCTGTTTTTT. The chain employs TRBV28 and TRBJ2-2; D gene uncertain. The germline gives CDR1 MDHEN, CDR2 SYDVKM. The V end was cut by 5 bases, the J end by 4 bases, with 5 bases between. This CDR3 has 12 residues.

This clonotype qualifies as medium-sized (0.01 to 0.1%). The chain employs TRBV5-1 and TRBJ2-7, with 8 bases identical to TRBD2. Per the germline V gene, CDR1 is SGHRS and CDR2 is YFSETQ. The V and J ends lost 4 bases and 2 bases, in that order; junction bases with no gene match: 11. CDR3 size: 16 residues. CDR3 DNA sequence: TGCGCCAGCAGCCACCCCAAACTAGCGGAGACCTACGAGCAGTACTTC. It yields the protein CASSHPKLAETYEQYF.

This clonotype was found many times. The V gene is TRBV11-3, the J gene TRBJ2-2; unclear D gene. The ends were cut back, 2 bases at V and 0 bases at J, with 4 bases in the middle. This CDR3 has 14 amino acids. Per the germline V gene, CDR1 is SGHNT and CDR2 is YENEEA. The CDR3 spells CASSLTTNTGELFF. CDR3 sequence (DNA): TGTGCCAGCAGCTTAACGACGAACACCGGGGAGCTGTTTTTT. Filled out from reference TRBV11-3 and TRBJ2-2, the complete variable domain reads EAGVVQSPRYKIIEKKQPVAFWCNPISGHNTLYWYLQNLGQGPELLIRYENEEAVDDSQLPKDRFSAERLKGVDSTLKIQPAELGDSAVYLCASSLTTNTGELFFGEGSRLTVL.

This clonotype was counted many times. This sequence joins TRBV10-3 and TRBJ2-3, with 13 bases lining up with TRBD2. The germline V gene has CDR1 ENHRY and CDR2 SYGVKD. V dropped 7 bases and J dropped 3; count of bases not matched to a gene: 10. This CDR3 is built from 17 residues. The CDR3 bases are TGTGCCATCAAAGGACTAGCGGGAGCGGGGAGGACAGATACGCAGTATTTT. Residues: CAIKGLAGAGRTDTQYF.

CDR3 loop: CASSYFFGTPTGELFF. The CDR3 DNA sequence: TGTGCCAGCAGTTACTTCTTCGGGACGCCCACCGGGGAGCTGTTTTTT. The V gene is TRBV6-5, the J gene TRBJ2-2; perhaps D is TRBD1 or TRBD2 (5 bases each). V lost 1 base and J 4 bases, leaving 13 bases between the germline ends. CDR1 is MNHEY, CDR2 SVGAGI, per germline. The CDR3 length is 16 residues.

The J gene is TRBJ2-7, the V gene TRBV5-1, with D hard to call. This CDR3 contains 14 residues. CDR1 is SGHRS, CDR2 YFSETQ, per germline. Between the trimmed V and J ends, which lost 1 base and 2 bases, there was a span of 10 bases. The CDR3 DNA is TGCGCCAGCAGCTTGTATCCAGGAACCTACGAGCAGTACTTC. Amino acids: CASSLYPGTYEQYF.

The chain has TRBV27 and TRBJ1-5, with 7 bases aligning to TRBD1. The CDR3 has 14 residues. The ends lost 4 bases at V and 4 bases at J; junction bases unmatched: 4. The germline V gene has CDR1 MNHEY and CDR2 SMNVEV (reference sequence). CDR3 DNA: TGTGCCAGCAGTTCCACCAGGGGGAATCAGCCCCAGCATTTT. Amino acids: CASSSTRGNQPQHF.

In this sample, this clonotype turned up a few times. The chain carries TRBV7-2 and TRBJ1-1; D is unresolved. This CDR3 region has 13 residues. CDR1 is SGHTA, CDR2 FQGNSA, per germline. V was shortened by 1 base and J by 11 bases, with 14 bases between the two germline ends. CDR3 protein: CASSLEASISAFF. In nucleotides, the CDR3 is TGTGCCAGCAGCTTAGAAGCCTCAATCTCTGCTTTCTTT.

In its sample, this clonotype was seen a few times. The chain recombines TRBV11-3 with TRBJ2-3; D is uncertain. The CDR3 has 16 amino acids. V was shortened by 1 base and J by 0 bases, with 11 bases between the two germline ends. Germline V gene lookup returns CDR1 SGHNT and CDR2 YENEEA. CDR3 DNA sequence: TGTGCCAGCAGCTTAGGGCCCCGTGGGAGCACAGATACGCAGTATTTT. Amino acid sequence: CASSLGPRGSTDTQYF.

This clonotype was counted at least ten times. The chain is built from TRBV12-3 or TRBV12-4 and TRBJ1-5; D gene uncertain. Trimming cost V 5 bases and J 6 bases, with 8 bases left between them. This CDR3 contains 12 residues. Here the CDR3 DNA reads TGTGCCAGCAGTGTGCCCGGTCAGCCCCAGCATTTT. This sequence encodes CASSVPGQPQHF.

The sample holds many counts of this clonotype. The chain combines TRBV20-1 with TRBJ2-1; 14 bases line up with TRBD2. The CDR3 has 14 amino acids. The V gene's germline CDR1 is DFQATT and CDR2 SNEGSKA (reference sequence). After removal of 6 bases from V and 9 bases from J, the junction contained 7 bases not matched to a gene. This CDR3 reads CSARLAGGPGEQFF. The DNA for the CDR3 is TGCAGTGCAAGACTAGCGGGAGGGCCGGGTGAGCAGTTCTTC.

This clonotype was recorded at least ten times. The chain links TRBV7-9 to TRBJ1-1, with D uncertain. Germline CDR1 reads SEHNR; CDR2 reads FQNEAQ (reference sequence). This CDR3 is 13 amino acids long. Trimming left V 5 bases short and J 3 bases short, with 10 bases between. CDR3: CASSPDGYTEAFF. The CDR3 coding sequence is TGTGCCAGCAGCCCCGACGGATACACTGAAGCTTTCTTT.